Listed below are T cell receptor beta chains from one sample, sequenced in a study of chemoradiotherapy in HPV16-positive cancers. TCRdb's copy holds only in-frame clones and misses some; the assay was immunoSEQ multiplex PCR. The repertoire holds 3,000 to 4,000 clones, with just over 90% as singletons. Sequences were derived from blood, sampled from a patient who underwent chemoradiotherapy. All receptors derive from a human donor with HPV-associated anogenital cancer. The conserved cysteine and the conserved F or W are not part of the CDR3 here. Not every row has a clone size; where given, it reads once, few, many or a size class.

v_call	clone_size	j_call	cdr3_aa
TRBV11-3	.	TRBJ2-3	ASSLTDTQY
TRBV2	.	TRBJ1-2	ASRAGTSYGYT
TRBV11-2	.	TRBJ1-2	ASSRTENYGYT
TRBV2	.	TRBJ1-2	ASSGSDRGSNYGYT
TRBV6-6	.	TRBJ1-2	ASSWGQATPGYT
TRBV9	.	TRBJ2-1	ASSVAGGSSYNEQF
TRBV11-2	.	TRBJ1-5	ASSPSIRINSNQPQH
TRBV6-1	once	TRBJ1-4	ASSDPVGAEKLF
TRBV18	.	TRBJ1-1	ASSPTGALLNTEAF
TRBV11-2	.	TRBJ2-1	ASSLSGGGSYNEQF
TRBV5-1	.	TRBJ2-2	ASSSNGRYTGELF
TRBV6-6	.	TRBJ1-5	ASSELGVNQPQH
TRBV10-3	.	TRBJ2-6	AISESEVSGANVLT
TRBV21-1	few	TRBJ2-3	ASSKGEVRLATPTDTQY
TRBV2	.	TRBJ2-7	ASKGRGGAYEQY
TRBV18	.	TRBJ2-3	ASSLRRTSGVTDTQY
TRBV6-5	.	TRBJ2-5	ASSYGEGTGEETQY
TRBV18	once	TRBJ1-3	ASPRGNTIY
TRBV7-9	.	TRBJ1-3	ASSGDLNSGNTIY